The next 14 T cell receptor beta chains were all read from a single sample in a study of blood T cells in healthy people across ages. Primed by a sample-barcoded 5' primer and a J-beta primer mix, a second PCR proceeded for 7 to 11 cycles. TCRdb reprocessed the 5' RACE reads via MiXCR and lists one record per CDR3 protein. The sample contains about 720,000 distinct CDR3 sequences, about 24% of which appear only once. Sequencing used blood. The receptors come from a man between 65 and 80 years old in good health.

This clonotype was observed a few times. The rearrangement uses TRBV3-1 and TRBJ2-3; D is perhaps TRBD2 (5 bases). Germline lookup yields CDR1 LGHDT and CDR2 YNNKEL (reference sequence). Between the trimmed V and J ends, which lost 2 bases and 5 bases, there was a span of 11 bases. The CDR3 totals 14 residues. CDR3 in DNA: TGTGCCAGCAGCCAAAACGCGGGTGGAGATACGCAGTATTTT. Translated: CASSQNAGGDTQYF.

The CDR3 is CASSLELRAEQFF. The CDR3 DNA reads TGTGCCAGCAGCTTAGAGCTTAGGGCCGAGCAGTTCTTC. The V and J genes are TRBV7-8 and TRBJ2-1; D is unresolved. Germline V gene lookup returns CDR1 SGHVS and CDR2 FQNEAQ. This CDR3 spans 13 amino acids. Deletions cut 1 base from V and 10 bases from J, with 11 bases between.

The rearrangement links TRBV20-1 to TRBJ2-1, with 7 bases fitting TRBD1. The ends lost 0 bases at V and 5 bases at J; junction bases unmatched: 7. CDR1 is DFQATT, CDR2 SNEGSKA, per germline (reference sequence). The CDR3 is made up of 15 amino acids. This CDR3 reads CSARDPGQLDNEQFF. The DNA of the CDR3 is TGCAGTGCTAGAGATCCGGGACAGTTAGACAATGAGCAGTTCTTC.

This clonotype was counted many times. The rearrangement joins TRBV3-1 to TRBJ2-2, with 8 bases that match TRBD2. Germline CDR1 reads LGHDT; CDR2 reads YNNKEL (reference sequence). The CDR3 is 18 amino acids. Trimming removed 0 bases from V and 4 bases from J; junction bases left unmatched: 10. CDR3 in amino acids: CASSQDSYGTSTTGELFF. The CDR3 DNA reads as TGTGCCAGCAGCCAAGATAGTTACGGGACTAGTACCACCGGGGAGCTGTTTTTT.

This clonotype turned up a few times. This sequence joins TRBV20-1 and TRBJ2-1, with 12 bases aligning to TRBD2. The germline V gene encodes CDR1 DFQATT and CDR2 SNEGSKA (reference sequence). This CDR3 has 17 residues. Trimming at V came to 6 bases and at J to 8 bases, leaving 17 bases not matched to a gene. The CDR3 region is CSASGALLAGGKDEQFF. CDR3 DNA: TGCAGTGCCAGTGGGGCTTTACTAGCGGGAGGTAAGGATGAGCAGTTCTTC.

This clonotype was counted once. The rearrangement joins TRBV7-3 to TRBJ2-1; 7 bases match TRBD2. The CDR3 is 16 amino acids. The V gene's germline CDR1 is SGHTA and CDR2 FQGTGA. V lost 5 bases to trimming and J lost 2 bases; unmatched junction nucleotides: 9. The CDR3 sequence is CASSTQPGGTYNEQFF. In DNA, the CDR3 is TGTGCCAGCAGCACCCAGCCCGGGGGGACCTACAATGAGCAGTTCTTC. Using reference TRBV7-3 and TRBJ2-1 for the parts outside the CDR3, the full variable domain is GAGVSQTPSNKVTEKGKYVELRCDPISGHTALYWYRQSLGQGPEFLIYFQGTGAADDSGLPNDRFFAVRPEGSVSTLKIQRTERGDSAVYLCASSTQPGGTYNEQFFGPGTRLTVL.

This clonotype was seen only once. Here the CDR3 reads CASSLVSGNGGELFF. CDR3 coding DNA: TGTGCCAGCAGCTTAGTTAGCGGGAACGGCGGGGAGCTGTTTTTT. The rearrangement links TRBV7-2 to TRBJ2-2; TRBD2 matches 8 bases. Germline V gene data show CDR1 as SGHTA and CDR2 as FQGNSA. The CDR3 totals 15 residues. V was pared by 1 base and J by 7 bases, with 5 bases of the junction left unmatched.

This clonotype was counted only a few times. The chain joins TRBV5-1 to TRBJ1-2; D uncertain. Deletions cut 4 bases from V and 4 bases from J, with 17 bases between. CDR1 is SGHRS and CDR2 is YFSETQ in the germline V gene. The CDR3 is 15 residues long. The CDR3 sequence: CASSTDVPPGYGYTF. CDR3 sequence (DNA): TGCGCCAGCAGCACGGACGTGCCCCCAGGCTATGGCTACACCTTC.

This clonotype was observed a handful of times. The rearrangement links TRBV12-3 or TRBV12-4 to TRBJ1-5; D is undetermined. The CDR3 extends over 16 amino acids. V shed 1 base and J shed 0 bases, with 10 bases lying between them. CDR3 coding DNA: TGTGCCAGCAGTTTAGATAGAGACTATAGCAATCAGCCCCAGCATTTT. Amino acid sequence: CASSLDRDYSNQPQHF.

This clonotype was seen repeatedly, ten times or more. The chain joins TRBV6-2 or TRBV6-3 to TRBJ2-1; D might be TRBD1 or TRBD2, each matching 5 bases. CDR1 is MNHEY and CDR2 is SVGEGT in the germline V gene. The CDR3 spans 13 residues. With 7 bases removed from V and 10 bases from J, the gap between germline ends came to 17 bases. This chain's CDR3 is CASKPGPIWEQFF. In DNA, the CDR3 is TGTGCCAGCAAGCCGGGACCTATTTGGGAGCAGTTCTTC.

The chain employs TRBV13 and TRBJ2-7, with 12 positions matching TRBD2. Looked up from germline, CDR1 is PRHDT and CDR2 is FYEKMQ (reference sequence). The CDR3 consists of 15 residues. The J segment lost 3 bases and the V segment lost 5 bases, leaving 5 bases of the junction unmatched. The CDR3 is CASSRLAGALYEQYV. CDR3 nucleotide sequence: TGTGCCAGCAGCAGACTAGCGGGAGCCCTCTACGAGCAGTACGTC.

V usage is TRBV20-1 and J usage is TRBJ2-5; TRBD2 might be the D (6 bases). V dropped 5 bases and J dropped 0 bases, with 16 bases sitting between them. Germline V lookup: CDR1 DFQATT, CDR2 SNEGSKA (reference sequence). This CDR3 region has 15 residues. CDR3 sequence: CSALAGTWYQETQYF. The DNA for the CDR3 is TGCAGTGCTCTGGCAGGGACTTGGTACCAAGAGACCCAGTACTTC.

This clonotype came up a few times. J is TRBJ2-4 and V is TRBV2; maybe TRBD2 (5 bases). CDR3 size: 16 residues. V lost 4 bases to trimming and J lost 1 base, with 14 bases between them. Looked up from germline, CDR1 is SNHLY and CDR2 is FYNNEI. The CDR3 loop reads CASSALGVGAKNIQYF. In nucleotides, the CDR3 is TGTGCCAGCAGTGCCCTCGGGGTAGGGGCCAAAAACATTCAGTACTTC.

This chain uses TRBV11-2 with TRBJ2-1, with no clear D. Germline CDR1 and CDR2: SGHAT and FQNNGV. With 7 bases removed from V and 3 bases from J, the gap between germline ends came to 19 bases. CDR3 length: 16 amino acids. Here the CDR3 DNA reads TGTGCCAGCATCAACTCCATATCAGACATCTACAATGAGCAGTTCTTC. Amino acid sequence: CASINSISDIYNEQFF.